This TCR beta chain was captured in a study of T cell repertoires in cytomegalovirus infection. At the level of the study: In the study, CMV epitopes included recently identified HLA-C-restricted and well-studied HLA-B-restricted ones. Public TCR beta signatures provided an indication of both CMV infection and a matching HLA type.

Notes on the study in general: Clonotype analysis showed dominance of the ex vivo response by HLA-C-restricted CMV-specific TCR beta clonotypes. Carriers of CMV plus the relevant HLA were identified by cumulative public TCR beta family frequency.

Each CDR3 protein gets one entry after TCRdb re-called the reads with MiXCR. The sample includes tens of thousands of distinct CDR3 sequences, approximately 43% seen only once; the top ten take roughly 93%. After removal of 2 bases from V and 4 bases from J, the junction contained 3 bases not matched to a gene. Germline V gene lookup returns CDR1 SNHLY and CDR2 FYNNEI. The CDR3 runs to 14 residues. A note on this clonotype: No antigen is known for it.

The source is a human donor in good health (CMV status not recorded). Some clones in this sample may be carry-over from other donors' samples. V is TRBV2 and J is TRBJ2-7, with TRBD1 identical over 9 bases. The sequences come from CD8+ T cells from cultured PBMCs, collected from culture after CMV antigen stimulation. CDR3 residues: CASSERTGDYEQYF. CDR3 sequence (DNA): TGTGCCAGCAGTGAACGGACAGGGGATTACGAGCAGTACTTC. Variable domain in full (rest from reference TRBV2 and TRBJ2-7): EPEVTQTPSHQVTQMGQEVILRCVPISNHLYFYWYRQILGQKVEFLVSFYNNEISEKSEIFDDQFSVERPDGSNFTLKIRSTKLEDSAMYFCASSERTGDYEQYFGPGTRLTVT.